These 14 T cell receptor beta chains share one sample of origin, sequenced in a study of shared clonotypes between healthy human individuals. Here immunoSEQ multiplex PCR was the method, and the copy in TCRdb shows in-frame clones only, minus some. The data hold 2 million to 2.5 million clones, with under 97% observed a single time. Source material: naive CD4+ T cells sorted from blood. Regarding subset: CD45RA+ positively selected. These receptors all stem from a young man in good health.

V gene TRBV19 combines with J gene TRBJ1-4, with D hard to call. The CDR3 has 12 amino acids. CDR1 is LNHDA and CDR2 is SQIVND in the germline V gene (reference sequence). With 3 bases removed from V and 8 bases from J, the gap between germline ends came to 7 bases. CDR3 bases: TGTGCCAGTAGTATGGACCGCGAAAAACTGTTTTTT. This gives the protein CASSMDREKLFF.

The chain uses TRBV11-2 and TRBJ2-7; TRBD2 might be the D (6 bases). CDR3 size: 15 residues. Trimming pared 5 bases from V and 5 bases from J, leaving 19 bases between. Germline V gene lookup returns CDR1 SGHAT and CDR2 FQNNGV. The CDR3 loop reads CASSHKRRGLNEQYF. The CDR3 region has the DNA TGTGCCAGCAGCCACAAGCGGAGGGGCCTTAACGAGCAGTACTTC.

The CDR3 coding sequence is TGCAGCGTTGAGTCGAAGGGAAACAATGAGCAGTTCTTC. This gives the protein CSVESKGNNEQFF. V and J are TRBV29-1 and TRBJ2-1; D not certain. Germline CDR1 SQVTM, CDR2 ANQGSEA. The length of the CDR3 is 13 residues. V dropped 3 bases and J dropped 5 bases, with 11 bases sitting between them.

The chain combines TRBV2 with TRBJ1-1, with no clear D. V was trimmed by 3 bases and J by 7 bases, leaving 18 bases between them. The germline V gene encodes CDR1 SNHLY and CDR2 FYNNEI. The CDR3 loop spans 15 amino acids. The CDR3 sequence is CASSDSGLNRGEAFF. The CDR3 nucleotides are TGTGCCAGCAGTGACTCGGGGTTAAATCGAGGTGAAGCTTTCTTT.

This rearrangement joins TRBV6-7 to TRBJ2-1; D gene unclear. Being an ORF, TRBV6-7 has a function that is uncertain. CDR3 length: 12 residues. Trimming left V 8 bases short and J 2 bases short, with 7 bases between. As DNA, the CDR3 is TGTGCCAGCGGCCTTCCCTACAATGAGCAGTTCTTC. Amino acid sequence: CASGLPYNEQFF.

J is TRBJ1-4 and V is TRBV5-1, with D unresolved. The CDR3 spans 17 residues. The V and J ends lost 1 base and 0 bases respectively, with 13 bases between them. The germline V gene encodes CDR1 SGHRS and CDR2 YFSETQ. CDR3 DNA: TGCGCCAGCAGCTTGTCTCTTCTAGGTACAACTAATGAAAAACTGTTTTTT. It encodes CASSLSLLGTTNEKLFF.

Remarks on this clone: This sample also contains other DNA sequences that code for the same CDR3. CDR3 sequence reads: CAISDGDYEQYF. CDR3 in DNA: TGTGCCATCAGTGACGGGGACTACGAGCAGTACTTC. The chain combines TRBV10-3 with TRBJ2-7, with D perhaps TRBD2 (5 bases). This CDR3 spans 12 amino acids. Trimming cost V 3 bases and J 3 bases, with 6 bases left between them. Germline CDR1 and CDR2: ENHRY and SYGVKD.

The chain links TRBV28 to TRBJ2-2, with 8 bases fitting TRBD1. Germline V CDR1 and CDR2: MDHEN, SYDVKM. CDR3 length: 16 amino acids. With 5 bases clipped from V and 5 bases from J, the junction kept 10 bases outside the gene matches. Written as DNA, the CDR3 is TGTGCCAGCAGTGAAACAGGGGGTATCTGGACCGGGGAGCTGTTTTTT. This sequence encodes CASSETGGIWTGELFF.

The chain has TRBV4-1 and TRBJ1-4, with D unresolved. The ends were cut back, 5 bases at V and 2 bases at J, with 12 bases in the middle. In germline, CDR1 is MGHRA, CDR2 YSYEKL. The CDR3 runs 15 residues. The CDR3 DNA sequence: TGCGCCAGCAGCGGGAGGATCACTACTAATGAAAAACTGTTTTTT. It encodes CASSGRITTNEKLFF.

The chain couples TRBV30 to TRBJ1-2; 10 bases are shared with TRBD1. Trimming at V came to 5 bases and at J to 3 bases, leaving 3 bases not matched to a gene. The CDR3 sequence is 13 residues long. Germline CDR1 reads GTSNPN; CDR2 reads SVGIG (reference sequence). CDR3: CAWQDRGDYGYTF. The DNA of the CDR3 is TGTGCCTGGCAGGACAGGGGGGACTATGGCTACACCTTC.

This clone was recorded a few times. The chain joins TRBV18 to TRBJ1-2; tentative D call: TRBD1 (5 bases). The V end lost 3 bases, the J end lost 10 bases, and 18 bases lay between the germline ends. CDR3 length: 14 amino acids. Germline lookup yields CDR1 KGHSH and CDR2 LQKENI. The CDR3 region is CASSPTALALDYTF. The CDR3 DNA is TGTGCCAGCTCACCGACAGCCCTGGCCCTCGACTACACCTTC.

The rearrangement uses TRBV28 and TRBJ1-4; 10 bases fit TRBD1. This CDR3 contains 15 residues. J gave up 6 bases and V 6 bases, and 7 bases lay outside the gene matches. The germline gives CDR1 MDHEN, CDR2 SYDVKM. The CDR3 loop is CASRPSGTGDEKLFF. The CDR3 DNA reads TGTGCCAGCAGACCCTCCGGGACAGGGGATGAAAAACTGTTTTTT.

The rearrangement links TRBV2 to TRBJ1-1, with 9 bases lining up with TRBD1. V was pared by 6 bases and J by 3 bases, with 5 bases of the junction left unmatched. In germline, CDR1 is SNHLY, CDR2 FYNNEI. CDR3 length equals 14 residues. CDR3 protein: CASSLTGGHTEAFF. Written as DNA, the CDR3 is TGTGCCAGCAGCTTGACAGGGGGACACACTGAAGCTTTCTTT.

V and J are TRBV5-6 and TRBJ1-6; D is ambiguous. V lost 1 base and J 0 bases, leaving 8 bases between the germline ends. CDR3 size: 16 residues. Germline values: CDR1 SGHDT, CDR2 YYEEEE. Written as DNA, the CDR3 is TGTGCCAGCAGCTTGAGTGGGCTCTCCTATAATTCACCCCTCCACTTT. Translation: CASSLSGLSYNSPLHF.